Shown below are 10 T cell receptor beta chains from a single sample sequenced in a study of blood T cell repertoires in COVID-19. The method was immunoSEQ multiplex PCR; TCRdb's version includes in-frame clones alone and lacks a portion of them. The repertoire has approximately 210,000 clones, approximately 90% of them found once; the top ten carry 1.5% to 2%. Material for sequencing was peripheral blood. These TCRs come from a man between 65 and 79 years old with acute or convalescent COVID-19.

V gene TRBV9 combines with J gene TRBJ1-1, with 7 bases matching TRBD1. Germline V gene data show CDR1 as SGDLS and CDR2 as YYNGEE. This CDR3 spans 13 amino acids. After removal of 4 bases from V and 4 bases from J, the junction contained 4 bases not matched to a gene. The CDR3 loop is CASSKGAPTEAFF. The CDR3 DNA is TGTGCCAGCAGCAAGGGGGCCCCCACTGAAGCTTTCTTT.

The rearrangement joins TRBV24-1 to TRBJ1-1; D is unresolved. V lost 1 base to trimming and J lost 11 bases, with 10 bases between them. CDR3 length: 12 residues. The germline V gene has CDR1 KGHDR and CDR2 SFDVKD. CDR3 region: CATSDFSDKAFF. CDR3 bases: TGTGCCACCAGTGATTTCAGTGATAAGGCTTTCTTT.

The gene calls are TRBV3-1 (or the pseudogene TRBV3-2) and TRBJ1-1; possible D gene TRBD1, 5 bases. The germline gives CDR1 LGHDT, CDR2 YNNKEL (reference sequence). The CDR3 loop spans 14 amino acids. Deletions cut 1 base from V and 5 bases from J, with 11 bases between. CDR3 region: CASSQGWGGTEAFF. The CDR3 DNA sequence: TGTGCCAGCAGCCAAGGATGGGGGGGTACTGAAGCTTTCTTT.

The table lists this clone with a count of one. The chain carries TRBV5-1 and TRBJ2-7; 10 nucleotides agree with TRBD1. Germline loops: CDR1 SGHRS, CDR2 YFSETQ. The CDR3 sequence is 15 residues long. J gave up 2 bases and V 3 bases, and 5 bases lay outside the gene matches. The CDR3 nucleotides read TGCGCCAGCAGCTGGGGACAGGGGTTAACCTACGAGCAGTACTTC. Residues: CASSWGQGLTYEQYF.

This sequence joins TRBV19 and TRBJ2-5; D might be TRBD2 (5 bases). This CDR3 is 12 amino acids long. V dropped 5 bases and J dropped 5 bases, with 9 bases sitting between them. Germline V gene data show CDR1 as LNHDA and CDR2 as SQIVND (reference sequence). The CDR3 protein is CASSPSGETQYF. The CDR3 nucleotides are TGTGCCAGTAGTCCCTCGGGGGAGACCCAGTACTTC.

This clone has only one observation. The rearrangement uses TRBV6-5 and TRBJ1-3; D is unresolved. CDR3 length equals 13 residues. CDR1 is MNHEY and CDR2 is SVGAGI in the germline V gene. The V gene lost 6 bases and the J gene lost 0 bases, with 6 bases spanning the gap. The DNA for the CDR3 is TGTGCCAGCAGGGTGAGCTCTGGAAACACCATATATTTT. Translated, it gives CASRVSSGNTIYF.

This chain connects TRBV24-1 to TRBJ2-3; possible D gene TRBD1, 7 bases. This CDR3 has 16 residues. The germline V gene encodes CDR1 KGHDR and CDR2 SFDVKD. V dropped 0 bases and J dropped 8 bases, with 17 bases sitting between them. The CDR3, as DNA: TGTGCCACCAGTGATTTGCGGAGGGGGCTTGGGGGTACGCAGTATTTT. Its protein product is CATSDLRRGLGGTQYF.

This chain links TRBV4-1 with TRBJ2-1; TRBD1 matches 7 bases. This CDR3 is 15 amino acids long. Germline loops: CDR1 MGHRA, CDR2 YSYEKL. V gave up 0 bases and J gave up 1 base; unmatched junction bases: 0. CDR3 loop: CASSQDRGSYNEQFF. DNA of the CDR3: TGCGCCAGCAGCCAAGACAGGGGGTCCTACAATGAGCAGTTCTTC.

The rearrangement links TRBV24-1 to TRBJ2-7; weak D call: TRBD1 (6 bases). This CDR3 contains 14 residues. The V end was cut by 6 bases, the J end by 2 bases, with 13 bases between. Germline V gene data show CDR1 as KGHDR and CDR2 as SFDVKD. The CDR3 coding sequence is TGTGCCACCAGTAGCTCGAGGGGGACCTACGAGCAGTACTTC. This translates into CATSSSRGTYEQYF.

Here the CDR3 reads CASRITGTSDEQYF. The CDR3 DNA sequence: TGCGCCAGCAGGATTACCGGGACTAGCGACGAGCAGTACTTC. The V and J genes are TRBV5-1 and TRBJ2-7; 10 bases match TRBD2. Germline values: CDR1 SGHRS, CDR2 YFSETQ. This CDR3 has 14 residues. The V gene end was trimmed by 5 bases and the J gene end by 5 bases; junction bases not matched to a gene: 7. Full variable domain (rest looked up from reference TRBV5-1 and TRBJ2-7): KAGVTQTPRYLIKTRGQQVTLSCSPISGHRSVSWYQQTPGQGLQFLFEYFSETQRNKGNFPGRFSGRQFSNSRSEMNVSTLELGDSALYLCASRITGTSDEQYFGPGTRLTVT.